The following is a T cell receptor beta chain sequence with its context. The data originate from a study of blood T cell repertoires in COVID-19. Study background: PBMCs, B-cell-depleted T cells, or T cells provided the cDNA or gDNA that made up the material.

The CDR3 extends over 14 amino acids. Germline V lookup: CDR1 MNHEY, CDR2 SVGAGI. J lost 1 base, V lost 9 bases, and 7 bases had no gene match. How the authors handled the data: Reference gene primer amplification yielded estimated nucleated cell counts. TCRdb's copy holds only in-frame clones and misses some; the assay was immunoSEQ multiplex PCR. V and J calls and clone size come straight from that table; D and trimming were deduced from the DNA. Among some 170,000 clones listed, roughly four fifths were seen once. The clonotype originates from an elderly woman with acute or convalescent COVID-19. Sequenced material: peripheral blood. The V and J genes are TRBV6-5 and TRBJ2-7, with 9 positions matching TRBD1. The CDR3 loop reads CASLGQGISYEQYF. CDR3 nucleotide sequence: TGTGCCAGTCTCGGACAGGGGATTTCCTACGAGCAGTACTTC.